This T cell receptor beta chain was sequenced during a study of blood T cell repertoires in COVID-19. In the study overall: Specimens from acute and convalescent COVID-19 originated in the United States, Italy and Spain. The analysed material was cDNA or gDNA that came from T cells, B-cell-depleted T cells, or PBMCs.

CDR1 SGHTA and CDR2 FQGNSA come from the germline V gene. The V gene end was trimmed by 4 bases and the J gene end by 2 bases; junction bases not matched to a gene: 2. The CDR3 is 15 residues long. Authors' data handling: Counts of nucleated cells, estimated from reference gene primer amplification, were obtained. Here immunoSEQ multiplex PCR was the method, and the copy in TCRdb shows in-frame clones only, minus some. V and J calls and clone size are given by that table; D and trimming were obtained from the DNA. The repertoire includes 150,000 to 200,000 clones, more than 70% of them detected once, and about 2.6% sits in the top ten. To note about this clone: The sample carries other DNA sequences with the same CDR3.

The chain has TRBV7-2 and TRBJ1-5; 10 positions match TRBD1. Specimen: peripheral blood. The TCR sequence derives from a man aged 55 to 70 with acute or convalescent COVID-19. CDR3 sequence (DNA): TGTGCCAGCAGCTCGACAGGGGGCGGCAATCAGCCCCAGCATTTT. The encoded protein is CASSSTGGGNQPQHF.